The 27 T cell receptor beta chains below all came from one sample that was sequenced in a study of post-analysis software for immune sequencing data. Whole-study results and caveats: About five TRBV segments were more frequent in patients than controls; TRBV5-6, TRBV5-1 and TRBV20-1 belonged to this group.

Which antigens these TCRs recognize remains unknown. Prepared TCR beta cDNA libraries contained unique molecular identifiers. TCRdb called the PCR reads again in MiXCR, with one record for every CDR3 protein. Of over 700,000 distinct CDR3 sequences in the sample, 25% to 30% were seen once. Specimen: blood. These receptors originate from a girl aged 10 to 17 with multiple sclerosis.

V usage is TRBV29-1 and J usage is TRBJ1-5; D not certain. V was clipped by 8 bases and J by 2 bases, with 19 bases between them. Germline loops: CDR1 SQVTM, CDR2 ANQGSEA. The CDR3 sequence is 15 residues long. CDR3 DNA: TGCAGCTCAAACCAAACCCGTCGGGGCAATCAGCCCCAGCATTTT. This codes for CSSNQTRRGNQPQHF.

A few counts support this clonotype. The rearrangement joins TRBV2 to TRBJ2-1; D is ambiguous. The CDR3 length is 12 residues. Trimming stripped 0 bases from V and 10 bases from J, with 7 bases between. Germline V gene lookup returns CDR1 SNHLY and CDR2 FYNNEI. The CDR3 reads CASSEASWEQFF. The CDR3 DNA follows: TGTGCCAGCAGTGAAGCCTCGTGGGAGCAGTTCTTC.

V is TRBV20-1 and J is TRBJ1-5; possibly TRBD1 for D (5 bases). V was shortened by 4 bases and J by 5 bases, with 6 bases between the two germline ends. Germline values: CDR1 DFQATT, CDR2 SNEGSKA (reference sequence). The CDR3 totals 11 residues. The CDR3 loop reads CSAKGDQPQHF. The CDR3 coding sequence is TGCAGTGCTAAAGGGGATCAGCCCCAGCATTTT.

This clonotype occurred a few times. J is TRBJ1-2 and V is TRBV29-1, with D unresolved. Germline assignment: CDR1 SQVTM and CDR2 ANQGSEA. CDR3 length: 13 amino acids. V was clipped by 7 bases and J by 8 bases, with 20 bases between them. CDR3 sequence (DNA): TGCAGCGCCCCTTTGCGTAATTCTAGGGGCTACACCTTC. Translated: CSAPLRNSRGYTF.

Only a few counts were recorded for this clonotype. V usage is TRBV6-2 or TRBV6-3 and J usage is TRBJ2-1; D not certain. The CDR3 has 16 residues. Looked up from germline, CDR1 is MNHEY and CDR2 is SVGEGT. V dropped 3 bases and J dropped 1 base, with 13 bases sitting between them. The chain's CDR3 is CASSYLLPASYNEQFF. CDR3 DNA: TGTGCCAGCAGTTATCTCCTTCCCGCGTCCTACAATGAGCAGTTCTTC.

V is TRBV7-2 and J is TRBJ1-1, with 7 bases matching TRBD1. After removal of 4 bases from V and 6 bases from J, the junction contained 17 bases not matched to a gene. In germline, CDR1 is SGHTA, CDR2 FQGNSA. This CDR3 is built from 17 residues. The DNA of the CDR3 is TGTGCCAGCAGCTCAGGAAAATCCGGGACAGTAATTCCTGAAGCTTTCTTT. Its translation: CASSSGKSGTVIPEAFF.

The chain couples TRBV4-3 to TRBJ2-3; TRBD1 is a possible D gene (6 bases). CDR3 size: 15 residues. Trimming took off 0 bases at V and 5 bases at J, with 12 bases between the two ends. CDR1 and CDR2 (germline): LGHNA, YSLEER. The CDR3 DNA sequence: TGCGCCAGCAGCCAAGATGAGCAAGGGGGAGATACGCAGTATTTT. Its protein is CASSQDEQGGDTQYF.

At least ten counts were recorded for this clonotype. The chain uses TRBV5-5 and TRBJ2-7; weak D call: TRBD1 (5 bases). The germline gives CDR1 SGHKS, CDR2 YYEKEE (reference sequence). This CDR3 comprises 18 residues. The V gene lost 4 bases and the J gene lost 3 bases, with 26 bases spanning the gap. CDR3 sequence (DNA): TGTGCCAGCAGCGTAGGGGATGCGCCGCACCATACGTTCTACGAGCAGTACTTC. Translated: CASSVGDAPHHTFYEQYF.

The chain has TRBV7-3 and TRBJ1-4; D unresolved. This CDR3 has 13 amino acids. V was pared by 2 bases and J by 7 bases, with 8 bases between. Germline lookup yields CDR1 SGHTA and CDR2 FQGTGA. As DNA, the CDR3 is TGTGCCAGCAGCTTATGGTCAGGTGAAAAACTGTTTTTT. Its translation: CASSLWSGEKLFF.

The chain uses TRBV12-3 or TRBV12-4 and TRBJ1-2; weak D call: TRBD1 (5 bases). The V and J ends lost 7 bases and 8 bases respectively, with 14 bases between them. This CDR3 has 12 amino acids. The CDR3 DNA sequence: TGTGCCAGCATACAGGAAGATGGAGGCTACACCTTC. Its translation: CASIQEDGGYTF.

The chain has TRBV5-1 and TRBJ1-5; D remains ambiguous. The CDR3 totals 13 residues. Germline V gene sequence: CDR1 SGHRS, CDR2 YFSETQ. Trimming pared 2 bases from V and 2 bases from J, leaving 5 bases between. CDR3 in DNA: TGCGCCAGCAGCTTCACAGGCAATCAGCCCCAGCATTTT. It specifies CASSFTGNQPQHF.

The rearrangement links TRBV29-1 to TRBJ2-1; 12 nucleotides align to TRBD2. Per germline, CDR1 SQVTM and CDR2 ANQGSEA. Losses at the gene ends were 5 bases for V and 4 bases for J; bases not matched to a gene: 3. There are 14 residues in the CDR3. CDR3 coding DNA: TGCAGCGTTACCACTAGCGGGAGGTACAATGAGCAGTTCTTC. This gives the protein CSVTTSGRYNEQFF.

This chain uses TRBV28 with TRBJ2-1; D is unclear. Trimming cost V 2 bases and J 7 bases, with 6 bases left between them. Germline-derived CDR1 and CDR2 are MDHEN and SYDVKM. The length of the CDR3 is 12 residues. The CDR3 protein is CASSLQENEQFF. The DNA of the CDR3 is TGTGCCAGCAGTTTACAGGAGAATGAGCAGTTCTTC.

Worth noting for this clonotype: A junction end diverges from the germline sequence, so it may reflect a read error. The chain combines TRBV9 with TRBJ2-3; 8 nucleotides line up with TRBD2. There are 15 residues in the CDR3. Germline assignment: CDR1 SGDLS and CDR2 YYNGEE. The CDR3 loop is CTSSVGGTRADTQYF. The CDR3 DNA is TGTACCAGCAGCGTAGGTGGGACTAGAGCAGATACGCAGTATTTT. Combining the CDR3 with reference TRBV9 and TRBJ2-3 gives the whole variable domain DSGVTQTPKHLITATGQRVTLRCSPRSGDLSVYWYQQSLDQGLQFLIQYYNGEERAKGNILERFSAQQFPDLHSELNLSSLELGDSALYFCTSSVGGTRADTQYFGPGTRLTVL.

V usage is TRBV7-2 and J usage is TRBJ2-5, with D hard to call. There are 13 residues in the CDR3. Deletions cut 3 bases from V and 2 bases from J, with 7 bases between. Per germline, CDR1 SGHTA and CDR2 FQGNSA. The CDR3: CTSSLPEQETQYF. The CDR3 DNA reads TGTACCAGCAGCTTGCCAGAACAAGAGACCCAGTACTTC.

This clonotype occurred many times. The chain has TRBV7-2 and TRBJ2-1; D not resolved. Germline V gives CDR1 SGHTA, CDR2 FQGNSA. V was clipped by 0 bases and J by 15 bases, with 15 bases between them. The CDR3 is made up of 13 amino acids. CDR3 sequence (DNA): TGTGCCAGCAGCTTAGCGAGAGGCCCTAGTCTGTTCTTC. Translation gives CASSLARGPSLFF. Together with reference TRBV7-2 and TRBJ2-1, the CDR3 gives the full variable domain: GAGVSQSPSNKVTEKGKDVELRCDPISGHTALYWYRQSLGQGLEFLIYFQGNSAPDKSGLPSDRFSAERTGGSVSTLTIQRTQQEDSAVYLCASSLARGPSLFFGPGTRLTVL.

The chain couples TRBV9 to TRBJ2-7; 9 bases fit TRBD1. V gave up 9 bases and J gave up 10 bases; unmatched junction bases: 23. Looked up from germline, CDR1 is SGDLS and CDR2 is YYNGEE. The CDR3 has 16 residues. The CDR3 DNA sequence: TGTGCCACCAGTGATCCACGGGACAGGGCCGGGGAGGCCCAGTACTTC. It translates to CATSDPRDRAGEAQYF.

The genes are TRBV20-1 and TRBJ2-7; 8 bases are a match to TRBD1. Trimming removed 0 bases from V and 2 bases from J; junction bases left unmatched: 15. Germline V lookup: CDR1 DFQATT, CDR2 SNEGSKA (reference sequence). CDR3 length: 18 amino acids. CDR3: CSARDPGGAGLGPYEQYF. The CDR3 DNA reads TGCAGTGCTAGAGACCCAGGGGGCGCAGGGCTTGGACCCTACGAGCAGTACTTC.

This chain joins TRBV5-1 and TRBJ2-4; maybe TRBD2 (5 bases). CDR1 and CDR2 (germline): SGHRS, YFSETQ. This CDR3 comprises 14 residues. V lost 4 bases and J 9 bases, leaving 17 bases between the germline ends. The CDR3 DNA sequence: TGCGCCAGCAGCCGAGGTGAAGGGAGAGGCATTCAGTACTTC. It yields the protein CASSRGEGRGIQYF.

The genes are TRBV7-2 and TRBJ2-3; TRBD1 might be the D (6 bases). The germline V and J ends were trimmed by 2 bases and 2 bases, with 11 bases remaining between them. The length of the CDR3 is 15 residues. CDR1 and CDR2 from the germline V gene are SGHTA and FQGNSA. CDR3 sequence: CASSLTGTLTDTQYF. The CDR3, as DNA: TGTGCCAGCAGCTTAACCGGGACACTCACAGATACGCAGTATTTT.

The sample holds one count of this clonotype. The gene calls are TRBV19 and TRBJ2-1; 10 nucleotides line up with TRBD2. This CDR3 spans 15 amino acids. V was pared by 3 bases and J by 9 bases, with 8 bases of the junction left unmatched. Germline loops: CDR1 LNHDA, CDR2 SQIVND (reference sequence). CDR3 in DNA: TGTGCCAGTAGTATCCTAGCGGGGGTTACAAGTGAGCAGTTCTTC. Its protein is CASSILAGVTSEQFF.

The chain combines TRBV29-1 with TRBJ1-2; D is undetermined. The germline V gene encodes CDR1 SQVTM and CDR2 ANQGSEA. The CDR3 spans 14 residues. The V and J ends lost 0 bases and 3 bases respectively, with 11 bases between them. The CDR3 loop reads CSVEDRVSHYGYTF. CDR3 bases: TGCAGCGTTGAAGACCGGGTCTCTCACTATGGCTACACCTTC. The full variable domain, its missing parts supplied by reference TRBV29-1 and TRBJ1-2, is SAVISQKPSRDICQRGTSLTIQCQVDSQVTMMFWYRQQPGQSLTLIATANQGSEATYESGFVIDKFPISRPNLTFSTLTVSNMSPEDSSIYLCSVEDRVSHYGYTFGSGTRLTVV.

The rearrangement uses TRBV29-1 and TRBJ1-1; D is perhaps TRBD1 (5 bases). Looked up from germline, CDR1 is SQVTM and CDR2 is ANQGSEA. Trimming removed 3 bases at V and 1 base at J, with 9 bases between. CDR3 length: 13 amino acids. Written as DNA, the CDR3 is TGCAGCGTTGACATGGGGCCGAACACTGAAGCTTTCTTT. It translates to CSVDMGPNTEAFF.

The genes are TRBV2 and TRBJ2-5; 9 nucleotides match TRBD2. The CDR3 contains 16 residues. Germline V gene data show CDR1 as SNHLY and CDR2 as FYNNEI. The ends lost 1 base at V and 2 bases at J; junction bases unmatched: 5. The CDR3 bases are TGTGCCAGCAGTGAAGGGCTAGCGGGGTATCAAGAGACCCAGTACTTC. It codes for CASSEGLAGYQETQYF.

The gene calls are TRBV2 and TRBJ2-7; perhaps TRBD1 as D (6 bases). Germline loops: CDR1 SNHLY, CDR2 FYNNEI. Trimming left V 0 bases short and J 0 bases short, with 9 bases between. The CDR3 spans 15 residues. CDR3 sequence: CASSEATGHSYEQYF. In nucleotides, the CDR3 is TGTGCCAGCAGTGAAGCTACAGGGCACTCCTACGAGCAGTACTTC.

This clonotype was seen at least ten times. The chain recombines TRBV5-1 with TRBJ2-1; 12 bases fit TRBD2. V shed 0 bases, J shed 5 bases, and the junction held 3 bases outside the gene matches. The germline V gene encodes CDR1 SGHRS and CDR2 YFSETQ. The CDR3 sequence is 16 residues long. The CDR3 bases are TGCGCCAGCAGCTTGGGGGGACTAGCGGGTCACAATGAGCAGTTCTTC. Protein sequence: CASSLGGLAGHNEQFF. The full variable domain, rest sourced from reference TRBV5-1 and TRBJ2-1, is KAGVTQTPRYLIKTRGQQVTLSCSPISGHRSVSWYQQTPGQGLQFLFEYFSETQRNKGNFPGRFSGRQFSNSRSEMNVSTLELGDSALYLCASSLGGLAGHNEQFFGPGTRLTVL.

The genes are TRBV15 and TRBJ2-1, with 10 bases identical to TRBD1. Germline values: CDR1 LNHNV, CDR2 YYDKDF (reference sequence). The CDR3 runs to 16 residues. Losses at the gene ends were 1 base for V and 4 bases for J; bases not matched to a gene: 4. The CDR3 protein is CATSRALGQGYNEQFF. The CDR3 DNA sequence: TGTGCCACCAGCAGAGCATTGGGACAGGGGTACAATGAGCAGTTCTTC.